Listed below are T cell receptor beta chains from one sample, sequenced in a study of shared clonotypes between healthy human individuals. Libraries were prepared by immunoSEQ multiplex PCR; TCRdb keeps only in-frame clonotypes and omits some of them. The sample shows about 2.2 million clones, 90% to 95% of them seen only once. Sequences were obtained from naive CD8+ T cells from PBMCs. The source is a man younger than 35 in good health. Some clones in this sample may be carry-over from other donors' samples. The CDR3 runs from the conserved cysteine through the conserved F or W.

V	J	CDR3
TRBV6-5	TRBJ1-4	CASSYERGQGSEKLFF
TRBV7-6	TRBJ1-1	CASSGQGGTEAFF
TRBV29-1	TRBJ2-5	CSVEDGSGRRETQYF
TRBV10-3	TRBJ1-2	CAITSEGDRIYGYTF
TRBV28	TRBJ2-1	CASSFGLAGVVDEQFF
TRBV10-2	TRBJ2-7	CASIRGGRGYEQYF
TRBV30	TRBJ2-1	CAWTRTGGTYNEQFF
TRBV29-1	TRBJ2-7	CSVVDRTGPYEQYF
TRBV6-1	TRBJ1-5	CASSVVNQPQHF
TRBV9	TRBJ2-1	CASSDGLMDTGALGNEQFF
TRBV7-9	TRBJ2-7	CASSPVLAGDMEQYF
TRBV30	TRBJ2-1	CAWSVHSDNEQFF
TRBV13	TRBJ1-2	CASSFGRGYTF
TRBV27	TRBJ1-2	CASSLLNYGYTF
TRBV10-3	TRBJ1-1	CAISVWRGRTEAFF
TRBV27	TRBJ1-1	CASSLSGRANTEAFF